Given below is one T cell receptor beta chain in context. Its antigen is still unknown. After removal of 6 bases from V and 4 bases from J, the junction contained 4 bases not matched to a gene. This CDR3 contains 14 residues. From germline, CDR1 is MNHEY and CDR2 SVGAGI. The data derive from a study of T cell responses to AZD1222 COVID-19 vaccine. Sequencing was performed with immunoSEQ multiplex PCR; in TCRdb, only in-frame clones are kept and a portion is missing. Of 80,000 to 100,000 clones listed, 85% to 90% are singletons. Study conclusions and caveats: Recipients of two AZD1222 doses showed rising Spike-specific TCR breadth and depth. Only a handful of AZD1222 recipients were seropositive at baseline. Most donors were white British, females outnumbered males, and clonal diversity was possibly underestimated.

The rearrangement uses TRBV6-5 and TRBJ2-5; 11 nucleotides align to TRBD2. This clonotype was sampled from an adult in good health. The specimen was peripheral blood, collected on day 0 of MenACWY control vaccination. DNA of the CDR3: TGTGCCAGCAGGGGGACTAGCGGTTCAGAGACCCAGTACTTC. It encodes CASRGTSGSETQYF.